This is a list of T cell receptor beta chains from one sample in a study of T cells in Graves' hyperthyroidism and ophthalmopathy. TCRdb used MiXCR to reprocess the multiplex PCR reads, holding one entry per CDR3 protein. The sample yields some 340,000 distinct CDR3 sequences, roughly 15% seen once. Sample: blood. Every receptor here comes from a middle-aged woman with Graves' ophthalmopathy. CDR3s include the opening cysteine and the closing phenylalanine or tryptophan. The D gene is left open where the match is weak. A clone size is listed for some rows: how often the clone was seen (once, few, many), or a class if it is expanded.

D gene	V gene	J gene	clone size	CDR3 protein	CDR3 DNA
-	TRBV6-1	TRBJ2-4	-	CASSATGTKNIQYF	TGTGCCAGCAGTGCCACCGGGACTAAAAACATTCAGTACTTC
-	TRBV4-2	TRBJ2-1	-	CASSQVGAPNEQFF	TGTGCCAGCAGCCAAGTTGGGGCTCCTAATGAGCAGTTCTTC
TRBD1	TRBV19	TRBJ1-2	-	CASTPGQGAVGYTF	TGTGCCAGTACCCCGGGACAGGGGGCGGTCGGCTACACCTTC
TRBD1	TRBV5-1	TRBJ1-2	many	CASSISGTGGLDGYTF	TGCGCCAGCAGCATCTCCGGGACAGGGGGTCTCGATGGCTACACCTTC
TRBD1	TRBV4-2	TRBJ2-7	-	CASSRVRQGRPYEQYF	TGTGCCAGCAGCCGAGTAAGACAGGGAAGGCCCTACGAGCAGTACTTC
-	TRBV5-1	TRBJ1-1	few	CASRWGGSNYTEAFF	TGCGCCAGCAGATGGGGCGGATCTAATTACACTGAAGCTTTCTTT
TRBD1	TRBV28	TRBJ2-7	-	CASSFAWDRVSYEQYF	TGTGCCAGCAGTTTTGCGTGGGACAGGGTATCCTACGAGCAGTACTTC
-	TRBV5-1	TRBJ2-5	-	CASSLGGWQETQYF	TGCGCCAGCAGCTTGGGGGGTTGGCAAGAGACCCAGTACTTC
TRBD1	TRBV7-3	TRBJ1-5	-	CASSLMELRTGLFVPQHF	TGTGCCAGCAGCTTAATGGAGTTAAGGACAGGCCTATTCGTGCCCCAGCATTTT
TRBD1	TRBV29-1	TRBJ2-4	-	CSGRDSKNIQYF	TGCAGCGGCCGGGACAGTAAAAACATTCAGTACTTC
-	TRBV27	TRBJ1-6	few	CASSFGGVNSPLHF	TGTGCCAGCAGTTTCGGAGGGGTGAATTCACCCCTCCACTTT
TRBD1	TRBV2	TRBJ1-2	many	CASSRQGASYTF	TGTGCCAGCAGTCGACAGGGGGCAAGCTACACCTTC
-	TRBV25-1	TRBJ1-2	many	CASSRPGNNYGYTF	TGTGCCAGCAGTCGGCCAGGGAACAACTATGGCTACACCTTC
TRBD1	TRBV28	TRBJ2-7	many	CASSTTGSSYEQYF	TGTGCCAGCAGTACGACAGGGTCATCCTACGAGCAGTACTTC
TRBD1	TRBV28	TRBJ1-2	many	CASRSGQGAYYGYTF	TGTGCCAGCAGATCCGGACAGGGGGCATACTATGGCTACACCTTC
-	TRBV7-9	TRBJ2-7	-	CASSSGLDFHEQYF	TGTGCCAGCAGCTCGGGACTCGACTTCCACGAGCAGTACTTC
-	TRBV27	TRBJ1-1	many	CASSLSRAAGRAFF	TGTGCCAGCAGTTTATCAAGGGCCGCTGGGAGAGCTTTCTTT
TRBD2	TRBV20-1	TRBJ2-7	many	CSAKPWREGNLYEQYF	TGCAGTGCTAAACCCTGGCGGGAGGGGAACCTCTACGAGCAGTACTTC
-	TRBV11-2	TRBJ2-5	many	CASSEGGRRETQYF	TGTGCCAGCTCCGAGGGTGGGAGGAGAGAGACCCAGTACTTC
-	TRBV20-1	TRBJ1-1	few	CSAREGSTEAFF	TGCAGTGCGCGGGAAGGGAGCACTGAAGCTTTCTTT
-	TRBV27	TRBJ1-1	-	CAGRQLNTEAFF	TGTGCCGGTAGACAGTTGAACACTGAAGCTTTCTTT
-	TRBV20-1	TRBJ1-6	-	CSARDRSVERGSPLHF	TGCAGTGCTAGAGATAGGTCCGTTGAGAGAGGATCACCCCTCCACTTT
-	TRBV14	TRBJ1-1	-	CASSLRGPQSSEAFF	TGTGCCAGCAGCCTTCGGGGACCGCAGAGCTCTGAAGCTTTCTTT
TRBD1	TRBV20-1	TRBJ1-2	-	CSASQGGSGGYTF	TGCAGTGCTAGTCAGGGGGGATCCGGCGGCTACACCTTC
TRBD1	TRBV5-8	TRBJ2-2	-	CASSFGTGRSGELFF	TGTGCCAGCAGCTTCGGGACAGGGAGATCCGGGGAGCTGTTTTTT
-	TRBV2	TRBJ1-1	many	CASRDRRETEAFF	TGTGCCAGCAGGGACCGTAGAGAGACTGAAGCTTTCTTT
-	TRBV25-1	TRBJ2-1	many	CASSEWGQISYNERFF	TGTGCCAGCAGTGAATGGGGCCAAATCTCCTACAATGAGCGGTTCTTC
TRBD2	TRBV6-1	TRBJ2-2	many	CASTIGGLAGRANTGELFF	TGTGCCAGCACCATTGGGGGACTAGCGGGCCGCGCGAACACCGGGGAGCTGTTTTTT
-	TRBV2	TRBJ2-1	many	CASRRLITYNEQFF	TGTGCCAGCAGACGGCTAATCACCTACAATGAGCAGTTCTTC
-	TRBV10-3	TRBJ2-1	many	CAITPVASYNEQFF	TGTGCCATCACCCCCGTGGCGTCCTACAATGAGCAGTTCTTC
-	TRBV15	TRBJ2-2	few	CATSRDFVGVGELFF	TGTGCCACCAGCAGAGATTTCGTGGGTGTCGGGGAGCTGTTTTTT
-	TRBV5-6	TRBJ2-1	few	CASSLGSGWGYNEQFF	TGTGCCAGCAGCTTGGGAAGCGGGTGGGGATACAATGAGCAGTTCTTC
-	TRBV7-9	TRBJ2-7	many	CASSNRDTDSYEQYF	TGTGCCAGCAGCAACCGGGACACCGACTCCTACGAGCAGTACTTC
-	TRBV7-8	TRBJ1-4	-	CASSLTAQGAANEKLFF	TGTGCCAGCAGCTTAACCGCACAGGGAGCCGCTAATGAAAAACTGTTTTTT
-	TRBV6-2/TRBV6-3	TRBJ2-7	few	CASSYQVASRGEQYF	TGTGCCAGCAGTTACCAAGTGGCCAGTCGAGGCGAGCAGTACTTC
TRBD2	TRBV11-2	TRBJ2-3	-	CASSLISVGASSGLAGGVDTQYF	TGTGCCAGCAGCTTGATATCCGTCGGAGCAAGCTCGGGACTAGCGGGGGGGGTGGATACGCAGTATTTT
-	TRBV28	TRBJ1-5	many	CASSTRTGPNQPQHF	TGTGCCAGCAGTACAAGGACGGGACCCAATCAGCCCCAGCATTTT
TRBD1	TRBV19	TRBJ2-7	few	CASSTRTGAYEQYF	TGTGCCAGTAGTACGCGGACAGGGGCCTACGAGCAGTACTTC
TRBD1	TRBV20-1	TRBJ1-5	few	CSASGDRDNQPQHF	TGCAGTGCTAGTGGGGACAGGGACAATCAGCCCCAGCATTTT
-	TRBV11-3	TRBJ2-1	-	CASRGQGTYNEQFF	TGTGCCAGCCGGGGCCAGGGGACCTACAATGAGCAGTTCTTC
TRBD2	TRBV6-5	TRBJ2-1	-	CASSYATRPGGGISYNEQFF	TGTGCCAGCAGTTACGCCACCCGTCCGGGAGGAGGGATCTCCTACAATGAGCAGTTCTTC
-	TRBV7-9	TRBJ2-5	-	CASSGGSGETQYF	TGTGCCAGCAGCGGCGGCTCCGGTGAGACCCAGTACTTC
-	TRBV19	TRBJ2-7	many	CASSIGDESYEQYF	TGTGCCAGTAGTATAGGTGACGAGTCCTACGAGCAGTACTTC
-	TRBV5-6	TRBJ1-4	few	CASSLGRGEKLFF	TGTGCCAGCAGCTTGGGTAGGGGTGAAAAACTGTTTTTT
-	TRBV5-6	TRBJ2-7	few	CASSLSEGEQYF	TGTGCCAGCAGCTTATCCGAGGGGGAGCAGTACTTC
-	TRBV25-1	TRBJ2-1	-	CASSEYQADSRVGGPLPYNEQFF	TGTGCCAGCAGTGAATATCAGGCTGATTCTCGGGTGGGCGGACCCCTACCCTACAATGAGCAGTTCTTC
TRBD2	TRBV10-3	TRBJ2-7	many	CAISEGTSGYEQYF	TGTGCCATCAGTGAGGGGACTAGCGGCTACGAGCAGTACTTC
-	TRBV3-1	TRBJ2-5	many	CASSQFGTQYF	TGTGCCAGCAGCCAATTTGGGACCCAGTACTTC
TRBD2	TRBV19	TRBJ2-1	few	CASSIPRTSWSMYNEQFF	TGTGCCAGTAGTATCCCCCGGACTAGCTGGTCTATGTACAATGAGCAGTTCTTC
TRBD1	TRBV27	TRBJ2-1	many	CASSSLGGRSNEQFF	TGTGCCAGCAGTTCATTAGGGGGCAGGAGCAATGAGCAGTTCTTC
TRBD2	TRBV20-1	TRBJ2-1	many	CSARESGGRSYNEQFF	TGCAGTGCTAGAGAAAGCGGGGGGCGTTCCTACAATGAGCAGTTCTTC
-	TRBV6-6	TRBJ2-3	many	CASSYLGASTDTQYF	TGTGCCAGCAGTTACCTTGGGGCGAGCACAGATACGCAGTATTTT
TRBD2	TRBV30	TRBJ2-5	-	CAWTRTSGPQETQYF	TGTGCCTGGACTCGGACTAGCGGACCACAAGAGACCCAGTACTTC
-	TRBV12-3/TRBV12-4	TRBJ2-5	many	CASRRSSGLETQYF	TGTGCCAGCAGACGGAGCAGTGGTTTAGAGACCCAGTACTTC
TRBD2	TRBV27	TRBJ2-5	many	CASSRWVGGGPSETQYF	TGTGCCAGCAGTCGGTGGGTGGGCGGGGGGCCGAGTGAGACCCAGTACTTC
TRBD2	TRBV6-1	TRBJ2-7	few	CASSASGSWSEQYF	TGTGCCAGCAGTGCTAGCGGGAGTTGGAGTGAGCAGTACTTC
TRBD2	TRBV6-2/TRBV6-3	TRBJ2-3	-	CAVWRVAGLAGTEYF	TGTGCCGTATGGAGGGTAGCGGGGCTAGCGGGGACCGAGTATTTT
-	TRBV24-1	TRBJ1-2	many	CATSDFKGGYTF	TGTGCCACCAGTGATTTCAAGGGGGGCTACACCTTC